This T cell receptor (beta chain) comes out of a study of cytomegalovirus exposure and HLA in healthy donors. Findings of the study overall: Several V segments, TRBV6-2 and TRBV6-3 among them, could not be told apart and were dropped.

The CDR3 runs to 16 residues. The V gene end was trimmed by 2 bases and the J gene end by 8 bases; junction bases not matched to a gene: 8. Germline assignment: CDR1 MGHDK and CDR2 SYGVNS. PCR used 60 Vbeta primers and 13 Jbeta primers. The table came from immunoSEQ multiplex PCR; TCRdb's copy has only in-frame clones and leaves some out. The table shows roughly 190,000 clones, with around four fifths occurring only once. Comments on this clone: Its cognate antigen is unknown.

The sequenced sample consisted of PBMCs. The V and J genes are TRBV25-1 and TRBJ2-2; 10 nucleotides align to TRBD2. The clonotype comes from a woman aged 18-35 years in good health and CMV-seronegative. DNA for the CDR3: TGTGCCAGCAGTGAAAGGGTAGCGGGAGGTCTTGGGGAGCTGTTTTTT. This sequence encodes CASSERVAGGLGELFF.